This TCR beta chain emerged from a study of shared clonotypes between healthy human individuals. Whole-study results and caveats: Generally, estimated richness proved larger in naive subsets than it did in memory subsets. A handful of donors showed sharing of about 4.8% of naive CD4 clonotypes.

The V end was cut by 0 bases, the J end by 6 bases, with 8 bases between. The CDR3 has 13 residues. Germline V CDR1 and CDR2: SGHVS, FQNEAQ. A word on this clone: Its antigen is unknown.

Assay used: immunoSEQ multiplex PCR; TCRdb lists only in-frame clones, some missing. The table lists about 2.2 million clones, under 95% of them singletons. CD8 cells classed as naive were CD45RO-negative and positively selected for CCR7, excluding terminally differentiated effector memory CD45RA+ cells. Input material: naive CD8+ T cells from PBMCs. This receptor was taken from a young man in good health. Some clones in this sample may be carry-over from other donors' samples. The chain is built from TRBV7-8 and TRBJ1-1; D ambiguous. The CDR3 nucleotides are TGTGCCAGCAGCTTAGCCCCCCGTTCTGAAGCTTTCTTT. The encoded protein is CASSLAPRSEAFF.